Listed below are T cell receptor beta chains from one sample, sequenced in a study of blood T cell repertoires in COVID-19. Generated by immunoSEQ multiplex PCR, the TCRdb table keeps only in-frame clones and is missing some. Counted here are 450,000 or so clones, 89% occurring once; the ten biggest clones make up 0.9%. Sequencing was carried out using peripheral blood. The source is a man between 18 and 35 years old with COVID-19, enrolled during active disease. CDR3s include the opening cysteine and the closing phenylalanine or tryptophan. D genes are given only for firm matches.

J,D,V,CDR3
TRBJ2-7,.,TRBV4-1,CASSRGLYEQYF
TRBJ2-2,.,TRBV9,CASATSGQSTGELFF
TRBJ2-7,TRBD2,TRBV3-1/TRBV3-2,CASSRTSGSYEQYF
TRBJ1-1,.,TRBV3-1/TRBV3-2,CASQGRRNTEAFF
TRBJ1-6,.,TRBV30,CAREDIGNSPLHF
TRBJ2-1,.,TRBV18,CASSPSRGSEQFF
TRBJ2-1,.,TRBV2,CASSMGARAARNEEQFF
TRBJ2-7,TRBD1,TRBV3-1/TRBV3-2,CASSHLYRGRGYEQYF
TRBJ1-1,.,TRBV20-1,CSAVRNTEAFF
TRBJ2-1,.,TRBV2,CASGRSVEQFF
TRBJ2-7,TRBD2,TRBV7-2,CASSWVSGGSDYEQYF
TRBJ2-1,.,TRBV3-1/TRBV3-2,CASSLQRGHSYNEQFF
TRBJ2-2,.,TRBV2,CASIGQGRTGELFF
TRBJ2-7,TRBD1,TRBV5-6,CASSPGTGVSYEQYF
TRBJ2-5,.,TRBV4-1,CASSQGGGSQRVETQYF
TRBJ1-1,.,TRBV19,CASSLQDRNTEAFF
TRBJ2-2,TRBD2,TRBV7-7,CASSASGGPRNGELFF
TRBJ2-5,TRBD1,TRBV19,CASSPGGKGTQYF
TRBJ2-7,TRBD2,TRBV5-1,CASSLPREGEQYF
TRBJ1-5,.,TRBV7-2,CASSPRGGNQPQHF
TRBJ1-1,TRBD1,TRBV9,CASSGGQGIVMNTEAFF
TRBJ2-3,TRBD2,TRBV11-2,CASSHRKRGDTDTQYF
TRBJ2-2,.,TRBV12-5,CASGFVTGRDTGELFF
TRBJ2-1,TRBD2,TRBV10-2,CASSEGLAGSYNEQFF
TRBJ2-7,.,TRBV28,CASSLRGQGYEQYF
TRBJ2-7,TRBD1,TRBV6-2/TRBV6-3,CASSYLGTGYEQYF
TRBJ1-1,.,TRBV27,CASSLFGRTEAFF
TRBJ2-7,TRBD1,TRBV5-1,CASSRTTGGSYEQYF
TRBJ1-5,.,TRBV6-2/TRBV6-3,CASSLAGNQPQHF
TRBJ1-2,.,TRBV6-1,CASSETRPRGYGYTF
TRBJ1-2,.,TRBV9,CASSIRPSAGGYTF
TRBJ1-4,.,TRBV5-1,CASSSGRVATNEKLFF
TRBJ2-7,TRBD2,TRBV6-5,CASTSGGSAPYEQYF
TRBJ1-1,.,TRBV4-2,CASSQVFSRDTEAFF
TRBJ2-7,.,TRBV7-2,CASSIRESKGYEQYF
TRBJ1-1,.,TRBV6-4,CASTSGGVSTEAFF
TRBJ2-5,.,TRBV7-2,CASSLGRGFETQYF
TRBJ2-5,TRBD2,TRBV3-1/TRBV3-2,CASSQAGGLRKTQYF
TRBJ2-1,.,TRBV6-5,CASNRQAYNEQFF
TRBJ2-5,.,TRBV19,CASSINGNQETQYF
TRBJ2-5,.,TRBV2,CASSENRQETQYF
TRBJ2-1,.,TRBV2,CASSSGYNEQFF
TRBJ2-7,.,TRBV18,CASSPPRGTYEQYF
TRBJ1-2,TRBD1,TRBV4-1,CASSHPDRAGGYTF
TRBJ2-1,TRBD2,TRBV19,CASSIGTSGANEQFF
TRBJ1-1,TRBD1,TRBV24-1,CVTSDPWAGQGAEGAEAFF